This T cell receptor (beta chain) was captured in a study of identical twins listed by TCRdb under 2016. About the full investigation: To test whether fetal clonotypes persist, the study used deep sequencing on TCR alpha and beta repertoires from monozygotic twins, unrelated adults of various ages, and cord blood. To rule out contamination, the twin experiments were replicated at different times with different library preparation protocols. Findings and caveats that apply to the study as a whole: Compared with coincidental sharing between unrelated individuals, an excess of low generation-probability sequences was observed among out-of-frame TCR alpha sequences shared between twins. The excess sharing between twins in beta out-of-frame sequences was weaker because fewer shared sequences reduced the signal-to-noise ratio. Fewer insertions were carried by abundant cord blood beta clonotypes; a weaker similar trend was observed in young adult naive repertoires, while no such trend was observed in memory repertoires. Zero-insertion analyses could be partly confounded by invariant T cells such as MAIT and iNKT, though diverse VJ usage argued against such confounding for most clonotypes. Out-of-frame TCR alpha sharing in monozygotic twins was systematically underestimated by recombination models, whereas sharing between unrelated individuals was in agreement with the recombination models. Conclusions relied on cross-sectional statistical analysis, since the same donors could not be followed over many years.

Ends trimmed: V by 1 base, J by 6 bases; bases unmatched to a gene: 3. The CDR3 contains 12 residues, cysteine and phenylalanine counted. Only the CDR3 region is kept as DNA, spanning 36 bases read in frame from base 1. CDR1 and CDR2 are drawn from the germline V gene (reference sequence): DFQATT, SNEGSKA. Receptors were amplified or captured by 5' RACE. For sequencing, an Illumina HiSeq 2000 was employed. A universal primer binding site was added through template switching, and the final cDNA carried a unique molecular identifier so that TCR cDNA molecules could be counted accurately. Specific primers in the conserved constant-segment region were used to synthesize first-strand cDNA for the TCR alpha and beta chains. Each cDNA library was double barcoded, with a SMART-Mk sample barcode plus Illumina barcodes, to control for contamination. Two successive PCR steps introduced TruSeq adapter sequences along with Illumina sample barcodes. Sequencing of the TCR alpha and beta cDNA libraries was done on the Illumina HiSeq platform using custom primers. In the source study's methods: MiGEC was used to process raw reads and extract unique molecular identifiers, and MiXCR was used to find CDR3 positions. For each individual, recombination models were inferred using an EM algorithm with the repgenHMM and IGoR tools. The tcR package in R was used for shared clonotype analysis, with sharing normalized by the product of cloneset sizes. Out-of-frame nonproductive sequences were analyzed to study raw recombination free of thymic and clonal selection effects. Starting from the raw public reads, TCRdb applied fastp trimming at Q25, assembled clones with MiXCR and retained in-frame beta chains. Each CDR3 protein appears once, grouped with its most common genes and DNA. These V and J calls derive from TCRdb rather than the authors' analysis. The table for this sample lists 260,000 or so distinct CDR3 sequences; 6% to 8.5% of them were counted only once. Over 5% of the sample goes to the ten largest clones.

Every donor in the study was a healthy Caucasian. Three pairs of female monozygotic twins, all aged 18 to 29 years, made up the twin cohort. Positive isolation kits from Invitrogen were used to isolate the CD4+ and CD8+ T cell populations. This clonotype was seen a few times. This receptor's antigen is unknown. Base qualities are not at hand, and no much larger clone is one base apart. These data were also reused for a study on yellow fever vaccine responses in identical twins. As described in the second report: According to the authors, the vaccine-induced T cell response in identical twins seemed to be partly convergent and partly specific to each individual. The study precisely tracked vaccine-responding T cell clones in identical twins.

The sample was CD8+ T cells sorted from blood. The sequence links TRBV20-1 to TRBJ2-7; the junction holds 7 bases that match TRBD1. The TCR originated in a woman under 30 in good health. CDR3 protein: CSARGQGREQYF. The DNA reads as follows: TGCAGTGCTAGAGGACAGGGTCGCGAGCAGTACTTC.